The count of the clone carrying this TCR beta chain is one. Antigen unknown. The data are from a study of graft-versus-host responses after intestinal transplantation. Some clones are missing from TCRdb's copy, which holds only in-frame ones; the method was immunoSEQ multiplex PCR. The data contain 100,000 to 120,000 clones, roughly 93% of them seen just once; the ten biggest clones take up 0.4% to 0.65%. The V and J ends lost 2 bases and 2 bases respectively, with 10 bases between them. The CDR3 is 15 residues long. CDR1 and CDR2 (germline): LGHNA, YNFKEQ. The V gene is TRBV4-2, the J gene TRBJ2-1; TRBD2 might be the D (5 bases). The source was unstimulated CD8+ T cells sorted from spleen or lymph node cells, collected before intestinal transplant. This clonotype was sampled from a human donor who received an intestinal transplant. Here the CDR3 reads CASSQLAVTYNEQFF. CDR3 sequence (DNA): TGTGCCAGCAGCCAACTAGCTGTTACCTACAATGAGCAGTTCTTC.